The sequence of this T cell receptor beta chain was determined in a study of T cell responses to AZD1222 COVID-19 vaccine. Remarks on this clone: Its antigen is currently unknown.

TCRdb keeps only in-frame clones here, not all; method: immunoSEQ multiplex PCR. The data contain around 100,000 clones, around 90% of them singletons. Study-level results: Reportedly, nearly half of unique spike TCRs recognized epitopes outside B.1.351/B.1.1.7 mutations.

The sequence derives from an adult in good health. Sequenced material: peripheral blood, taken on day 0 of AZD1222 vaccination.

The CDR3 bases are TGTGCCAGCCGGTTCTCGGCCAAAAACATTCAGTACTTC. It is translated as CASRFSAKNIQYF. This chain uses TRBV28 with TRBJ2-4, with D uncertain. The V gene's germline CDR1 is MDHEN and CDR2 SYDVKM. V was trimmed by 8 bases and J by 1 base, leaving 9 bases between them. The CDR3 length is 13 residues.